The 12 T cell receptor beta chains listed next were all sequenced from one sample in a study of T cell changes during pregnancy in multiple sclerosis. Repertoires were generated with immunoSEQ multiplex PCR, while TCRdb's copy carries only in-frame clones and drops some. The sample records around 40,000 clones, approximately 93% being singletons. Sequencing used CD8+ T cells from peripheral blood mononuclear cells, obtained in the third trimester of pregnancy. These receptors originate from a female donor with multiple sclerosis, enrolled in a pregnancy study.

V is TRBV11-1 and J is TRBJ2-7, with D possibly being TRBD1 (6 bases). The V end was cut by 8 bases, the J end by 0 bases, with 11 bases between. This CDR3 region has 13 residues. Germline V CDR1 and CDR2: SGHAT, FQDESV (reference sequence). The CDR3 protein is CASLGASSYEQYF. The DNA for the CDR3 is TGTGCCAGCTTGGGGGCCAGCTCCTACGAGCAGTACTTC.

The V and J genes are TRBV4-1 and TRBJ1-3; D may be TRBD1 (5 bases). The V gene's germline CDR1 is MGHRA and CDR2 YSYEKL. The CDR3 is made up of 13 amino acids. Trimming stripped 3 bases from V and 5 bases from J, with 8 bases between. In nucleotides, the CDR3 is TGCGCCAGCAGCCAGAGACAGAGAAACACCATATATTTT. It encodes CASSQRQRNTIYF.

This sequence joins TRBV5-8 and TRBJ2-5, with TRBD1 matching over 7 bases. This CDR3 contains 15 residues. Germline trimming cut 0 bases from V and 3 bases from J; bases unmatched to any gene: 5. In germline, CDR1 is SGHTS, CDR2 YDEGEE. The CDR3 region is CASSLGQGVEETQYF. DNA of the CDR3: TGTGCCAGCAGCTTGGGACAGGGAGTAGAAGAGACCCAGTACTTC.

This sequence joins TRBV6-5 and TRBJ1-3; TRBD1 is a possible D gene (5 bases). Trimming pared 8 bases from V and 3 bases from J, leaving 8 bases between. Germline lookup yields CDR1 MNHEY and CDR2 SVGAGI. The CDR3 runs 12 residues. The CDR3 here is CASWGYGNTIYF. CDR3 nucleotide sequence: TGTGCCAGCTGGGGCTATGGAAACACCATATATTTT.

The chain is built from TRBV10-2 and TRBJ2-7; the match to TRBD2 covers 9 bases. Germline assignment: CDR1 WSHSY and CDR2 SAAADI. This CDR3 has 13 amino acids. The trim removed 8 bases at V and 5 bases at J, leaving 7 bases unmatched. CDR3 in DNA: TGCGCCAGCGGGGGACTAGCTGGCAACGAGCAGTACTTC. This sequence encodes CASGGLAGNEQYF.

This clone was seen a few times. The V call is TRBV6-5, the J call TRBJ2-1; D remains ambiguous. The length of the CDR3 is 15 residues. Looked up from germline, CDR1 is MNHEY and CDR2 is SVGAGI. V lost 0 bases and J lost 15, with 21 bases in between. The CDR3 loop reads CASSYSETLTAPPFF. The CDR3 DNA reads as TGTGCCAGCAGTTACTCGGAGACGTTAACCGCACCCCCGTTCTTC.

The chain is built from TRBV15 and TRBJ2-7, with TRBD1 matching 8 bases. Looked up from germline, CDR1 is LNHNV and CDR2 is YYDKDF (reference sequence). Unmatched junction bases numbered 3, after V lost 1 base and J lost 4 bases. The CDR3 totals 14 residues. The CDR3 DNA reads as TGTGCCACCAGCAGAGCGGGACAGGCTTACGAGCAGTACTTC. Protein: CATSRAGQAYEQYF.

The rearrangement links TRBV15 to TRBJ1-2, with unresolved D. The CDR3 covers 13 residues. CDR1 is LNHNV and CDR2 is YYDKDF in the germline V gene (reference sequence). The germline V and J ends were trimmed by 5 bases and 7 bases, with 14 bases remaining between them. The CDR3 sequence: CATSGRQAGGYTF. The CDR3 DNA is TGTGCCACCAGCGGAAGACAAGCGGGTGGCTACACCTTC.

The V call is TRBV5-1, the J call TRBJ2-7, with 7 bases identical to TRBD1. V trimming: 6 bases; J trimming: 6 bases; junction bases outside the gene matches: 6. Germline CDR1 and CDR2: SGHRS and YFSETQ. The CDR3 consists of 12 residues. The CDR3 sequence is CASTGTALEQYF. The CDR3 bases are TGCGCCAGCACCGGGACAGCTCTCGAGCAGTACTTC.

The chain combines TRBV27 with TRBJ1-1; D not certain. The germline V gene has CDR1 MNHEY and CDR2 SMNVEV (reference sequence). The germline V and J ends were trimmed by 0 bases and 6 bases, with 11 bases remaining between them. The CDR3 runs 14 residues. Here the CDR3 reads CASSLSASGPEAFF. The CDR3 nucleotides are TGTGCCAGCAGTTTATCAGCTTCAGGTCCTGAAGCTTTCTTT.

J is TRBJ1-2 and V is TRBV6-5; unclear D gene. The ends were cut back, 2 bases at V and 3 bases at J, with 7 bases in the middle. Germline V lookup: CDR1 MNHEY, CDR2 SVGAGI. The CDR3 is 13 residues long. This chain's CDR3 is CASSYDEDYGYTF. The DNA of the CDR3 is TGTGCCAGCAGTTACGACGAGGACTATGGCTACACCTTC.

The chain links TRBV30 to TRBJ1-6, with 7 nucleotides matching TRBD1. Unmatched junction bases numbered 5, after V lost 2 bases and J lost 4 bases. The V gene's germline CDR1 is GTSNPN and CDR2 SVGIG (reference sequence). This CDR3 comprises 15 residues. CDR3 amino acids: CAWSLGQLYNSPLHF. The CDR3 DNA reads as TGTGCCTGGAGTCTGGGACAGCTATATAATTCACCCCTCCACTTT.